What follows are 27 T cell receptor beta chains derived from one specimen sequenced in a study of shared clonotypes between healthy human individuals. Libraries were prepared by immunoSEQ multiplex PCR; TCRdb keeps only in-frame clonotypes and omits some of them. The table includes 800,000 to 950,000 clones, just over 95% detected once. The naive CD8 fraction comprised CD45RO-negative cells positively selected for CCR7 and excluded terminally differentiated effector memory CD45RA+ cells. Sequencing used naive CD8+ T cells sorted from blood. All receptors come from a man in his thirties or forties in good health.

This sequence joins TRBV25-1 and TRBJ2-2; the match to TRBD2 covers 10 bases. The CDR3 loop spans 16 amino acids. CDR1 and CDR2 from the germline V gene are MGHDK and SYGVNS. Trimming removed 1 base from V and 6 bases from J; junction bases left unmatched: 5. CDR3 sequence: CASSELASGSSGELFF. In DNA, the CDR3 is TGTGCCAGCAGTGAATTGGCTAGCGGGAGTTCCGGGGAGCTGTTTTTT.

Only one count was recorded for this clone. The genes are TRBV27 and TRBJ2-2; D not certain. Germline CDR1 reads MNHEY; CDR2 reads SMNVEV (reference sequence). The CDR3 spans 11 residues. Deletions cut 7 bases from V and 7 bases from J, with 7 bases between. For the CDR3, the DNA is TGTGCCAGCACCGGCGACGGGGAGCTGTTTTTT. This codes for CASTGDGELFF.

As DNA, the CDR3 is TGTGCCGTGACCCCGAACGGGGGCTCCTACGAGCAGTACTTC. This sequence encodes CAVTPNGGSYEQYF. The chain is built from TRBV10-3 and TRBJ2-7; a possible D gene is TRBD2 (6 bases). V lost 11 bases and J lost 0, with 17 bases in between. The CDR3 is 14 residues long. Looked up from germline, CDR1 is ENHRY and CDR2 is SYGVKD.

This sequence joins TRBV5-4 and TRBJ2-3; TRBD1 aligns across 7 bases. J lost 2 bases, V lost 4 bases, and 4 bases had no gene match. CDR3 size: 14 residues. Germline CDR1 SGHNT, CDR2 YYREEE (reference sequence). The CDR3 DNA reads TGTGCCAGCAGCCCCGGGACAGCCACAGATACGCAGTATTTT. Translation: CASSPGTATDTQYF.

This chain links TRBV11-2 with TRBJ1-4, with D perhaps TRBD1 (5 bases). V shed 5 bases and J shed 3 bases, with 16 bases lying between them. The CDR3 extends over 16 amino acids. Germline loops: CDR1 SGHAT, CDR2 FQNNGV. The CDR3 nucleotides are TGTGCCAGCAGCGCTGGGCAGGGCAGCCCTAATGAAAAACTGTTTTTT. This sequence encodes CASSAGQGSPNEKLFF.

This clone was observed a single time. This chain connects TRBV11-2 to TRBJ2-1, with D tentatively TRBD1 (8 bases). The germline V gene has CDR1 SGHAT and CDR2 FQNNGV. This CDR3 is built from 15 residues. Trimming pared 5 bases from V and 8 bases from J, leaving 19 bases between. This CDR3 is CASSLGTGGGDEQFF. The CDR3 DNA sequence: TGTGCCAGCAGCCTAGGGACAGGAGGGGGGGATGAGCAGTTCTTC.

The chain carries TRBV7-9 and TRBJ2-7; D not certain. CDR1 and CDR2 (germline): SEHNR, FQNEAQ (reference sequence). Trimming left V 1 base short and J 7 bases short, with 8 bases between. The CDR3 totals 12 residues. CDR3 sequence: CASSLVITEQYF. DNA of the CDR3: TGTGCCAGCAGCTTAGTTATCACGGAGCAGTACTTC.

This chain uses TRBV27 with TRBJ1-1; 7 bases are a match to TRBD1. Germline V gene lookup returns CDR1 MNHEY and CDR2 SMNVEV (reference sequence). The CDR3 has 14 amino acids. The V gene end was trimmed by 3 bases and the J gene end by 2 bases; junction bases not matched to a gene: 3. The DNA for the CDR3 is TGTGCCAGCAGTTTGCCAGGGGGAAACACTGAAGCTTTCTTT. It specifies CASSLPGGNTEAFF.

The rearrangement uses TRBV6-6 and TRBJ2-7; TRBD2 matches at 10 bases. The junction had 6 bases not matched to a gene; V was cut back by 2 bases and J by 2 bases. The length of the CDR3 is 16 residues. CDR1 and CDR2 from the germline V gene are MNHNY and SVGAGI (reference sequence). The CDR3 region has the DNA TGTGCCAGCAGTTACCAGACTAGCGGGCCACCCTACGAGCAGTACTTC. This sequence encodes CASSYQTSGPPYEQYF.

The CDR3 region is CASSESGTDLYNEQFF. The DNA of the CDR3 is TGTGCCAGCAGTGAATCCGGGACAGACTTATACAATGAGCAGTTCTTC. The chain links TRBV6-1 to TRBJ2-1; 7 bases align to TRBD1. The V and J ends lost 2 bases and 4 bases, in that order; junction bases with no gene match: 8. The CDR3 length is 16 residues. CDR1 MNHNS and CDR2 SASEGT come from the germline V gene.

The chain links TRBV4-3 to TRBJ2-1; 10 nucleotides match TRBD2. The CDR3 has 17 residues. Unmatched junction bases numbered 8, after V lost 0 bases and J lost 6 bases. CDR1 is LGHNA, CDR2 YSLEER, per germline. This CDR3 is CASSQDLAGAPLNEQFF. For the CDR3, the DNA is TGCGCCAGCAGCCAAGACCTAGCGGGGGCCCCACTCAATGAGCAGTTCTTC.

The chain is built from TRBV2 and TRBJ2-1; maybe TRBD1 (6 bases). V gave up 6 bases and J gave up 5 bases, with 11 bases separating them. The CDR3 spans 13 residues. Germline V gives CDR1 SNHLY, CDR2 FYNNEI. CDR3 amino acids: CASRGGPHNEQFF. CDR3 in DNA: TGTGCCAGCAGAGGGGGACCTCACAATGAGCAGTTCTTC.

This chain links TRBV19 with TRBJ2-7, with 12 bases that match TRBD1. V was clipped by 3 bases and J by 2 bases; unmatched bases: 8. CDR1 is LNHDA, CDR2 SQIVND, per germline (reference sequence). CDR3 length equals 17 residues. This CDR3 reads CASSIGDRGPRTYEQYF. The CDR3 DNA reads as TGTGCCAGTAGTATTGGGGACAGGGGGCCTAGGACCTACGAGCAGTACTTC.

The chain uses TRBV6-1 and TRBJ2-3, with 9 bases identical to TRBD2. The V segment lost 3 bases and the J segment 4 bases; nucleotides outside the gene matches: 8. The CDR3 consists of 16 residues. The germline gives CDR1 MNHNS, CDR2 SASEGT. The CDR3 DNA sequence: TGTGCCAGCAGTGACGGACCGGGACTAGCCGCAGATACGCAGTATTTT. Translating it yields CASSDGPGLAADTQYF.

V gene TRBV7-9 combines with J gene TRBJ2-1; 9 positions match TRBD1. The J segment lost 8 bases and the V segment lost 5 bases, leaving 16 bases of the junction unmatched. The CDR3 spans 17 residues. Germline V CDR1 and CDR2: SEHNR, FQNEAQ (reference sequence). CDR3 DNA sequence: TGTGCCAGCAGCCAACCTCGGGGACAGGGAAGACGGGATGAGCAGTTCTTC. It specifies CASSQPRGQGRRDEQFF.

The chain combines TRBV28 with TRBJ2-7, with 8 nucleotides matching TRBD2. This CDR3 is built from 16 residues. Germline CDR1 MDHEN, CDR2 SYDVKM. With V trimmed by 6 bases and J by 4 bases, 14 bases remained unmatched. The CDR3 region is CASRIETSGGTYEQYF. The CDR3 DNA follows: TGTGCCAGCAGGATCGAAACTAGCGGAGGGACTTACGAGCAGTACTTC.

The rearrangement joins TRBV7-6 to TRBJ1-1; D gene uncertain. CDR3 length: 14 amino acids. Germline CDR1 SGHVS, CDR2 FNYEAQ. V dropped 1 base and J dropped 1 base, with 7 bases sitting between them. The CDR3 sequence is CASSLEVGNTEAFF. The DNA of the CDR3 is TGTGCCAGCAGCTTAGAGGTGGGGAACACTGAAGCTTTCTTT.

The chain joins TRBV5-1 to TRBJ2-3, with no clear D. Germline CDR1 SGHRS, CDR2 YFSETQ. CDR3 length equals 13 residues. V dropped 4 bases and J dropped 3 bases, with 9 bases sitting between them. CDR3 in amino acids: CASSPLETDTQYF. In DNA form, the CDR3 reads TGCGCCAGCAGCCCCCTTGAGACAGATACGCAGTATTTT. Complete variable domain (other parts from reference TRBV5-1 and TRBJ2-3): KAGVTQTPRYLIKTRGQQVTLSCSPISGHRSVSWYQQTPGQGLQFLFEYFSETQRNKGNFPGRFSGRQFSNSRSEMNVSTLELGDSALYLCASSPLETDTQYFGPGTRLTVL.

The CDR3 protein is CASSHTGTDNEQFF. As DNA, the CDR3 is TGTGCCAGTAGCCATACCGGGACAGACAATGAGCAGTTCTTC. The chain is built from TRBV19 and TRBJ2-1; 7 bases agree with TRBD1. Per germline, CDR1 LNHDA and CDR2 SQIVND (reference sequence). The CDR3 runs to 14 residues. The ends lost 6 bases at V and 5 bases at J; junction bases unmatched: 7.

V usage is TRBV19 and J usage is TRBJ2-3; D remains ambiguous. The CDR3 length is 15 residues. Germline V gene lookup returns CDR1 LNHDA and CDR2 SQIVND (reference sequence). V lost 5 bases and J lost 2, with 14 bases in between. CDR3 protein: CASSPFPTTTDTQYF. As DNA, the CDR3 is TGTGCCAGTAGTCCTTTTCCGACAACCACAGATACGCAGTATTTT.

The CDR3 loop is CASSGYNEQFF. DNA of the CDR3: TGTGCCAGCAGTGGATACAATGAGCAGTTCTTC. The chain carries TRBV25-1 and TRBJ2-1; D not certain. V lost 4 bases and J lost 4, with 2 bases in between. The CDR3 is 11 amino acids. Germline V lookup: CDR1 MGHDK, CDR2 SYGVNS.

CDR3 bases: TGCAGCGTTGAAACAGCGACCAGCTCCTACGAGCAGTACTTC. Protein sequence: CSVETATSSYEQYF. The V gene is TRBV29-1, the J gene TRBJ2-7; D gene unclear. The CDR3 has 14 amino acids. Germline assignment: CDR1 SQVTM and CDR2 ANQGSEA. Trimming left V 2 bases short and J 0 bases short, with 11 bases between.

The V and J genes are TRBV27 and TRBJ2-5; D is perhaps TRBD2 (5 bases). The germline CDR1 and CDR2 sequences are MNHEY and SMNVEV (reference sequence). Trimming left V 2 bases short and J 5 bases short, with 18 bases between. The CDR3 has 16 residues. This CDR3 reads CASSLTPLAGGETQYF. The CDR3 DNA reads as TGTGCCAGCAGTTTAACCCCCCTGGCCGGCGGGGAGACCCAGTACTTC.

This clone was seen once. The V call is TRBV7-6, the J call TRBJ2-7; 9 nucleotides agree with TRBD2. Germline V lookup: CDR1 SGHVS, CDR2 FNYEAQ. V lost 0 bases, J lost 0 bases, and 9 bases stayed unmatched. The CDR3 consists of 18 residues. The chain's CDR3 is CASSLAAGLAGASYEQYF. The DNA of the CDR3 is TGTGCCAGCAGCTTAGCGGCGGGGTTAGCGGGAGCCTCCTACGAGCAGTACTTC.

The chain recombines TRBV4-2 with TRBJ1-3; tentatively, D is TRBD1 (5 bases). V was clipped by 0 bases and J by 3 bases, with 9 bases between them. Germline V gene lookup returns CDR1 LGHNA and CDR2 YNFKEQ. The CDR3 totals 15 residues. The CDR3 coding sequence is TGTGCCAGCAGCCAAGATCGGGGCGGTGGAAACACCATATATTTT. It translates to CASSQDRGGGNTIYF.

The V gene is TRBV27, the J gene TRBJ2-1, with 9 nucleotides matching TRBD2. CDR3 length: 14 amino acids. Germline trimming cut 6 bases from V and 7 bases from J; bases unmatched to any gene: 7. Germline V gives CDR1 MNHEY, CDR2 SMNVEV (reference sequence). Here the CDR3 reads CASSRGGLANEQFF. DNA for the CDR3: TGTGCCAGCAGCAGGGGAGGACTAGCGAATGAGCAGTTCTTC.

The chain recombines TRBV13 with TRBJ2-7; D remains ambiguous. The V end lost 3 bases, the J end lost 1 base, and 10 bases lay between the germline ends. Germline V gene lookup returns CDR1 PRHDT and CDR2 FYEKMQ (reference sequence). The CDR3 loop spans 14 amino acids. In DNA form, the CDR3 reads TGTGCCAGCAGCTTTGGTCACGGTTCCTACGAGCAGTACTTC. This codes for CASSFGHGSYEQYF.